This is a list of T cell receptor beta chains from one sample in a study of monozygotic twins with inflammatory bowel disease. TCRdb re-called the 5' RACE reads; every CDR3 protein appears as one record, without DNA. This repertoire includes about 300,000 distinct CDR3 sequences. The sequenced sample was blood. Source of these receptors: a human donor with ulcerative colitis or Crohn's disease, or a healthy co-twin of an affected twin (not recorded which). Both conserved end residues are part of each CDR3.

TRBV7-8	TRBJ1-6	CATAGDGDYNSPLHF
TRBV12-3/TRBV12-4	TRBJ1-4	CASKRTPTNEKLFF
TRBV7-9	TRBJ1-6	CASSLVGTGNSPLHF
TRBV18	TRBJ2-7	CASSPPGLAGYEQYF
TRBV20-1	TRBJ2-7	CSASRGDEQYF
TRBV7-9	TRBJ2-7	CASSVAGVVYEQYF
TRBV12-3/TRBV12-4	TRBJ2-3	CASSDLGYSTDTQYF
TRBV12-3/TRBV12-4	TRBJ2-1	CASKQGFFNEQFF
TRBV20-1	TRBJ2-2	CSARLEASGGRINWAGELFF
TRBV20-1	TRBJ1-3	CSARDPLGDGPGNTIYF
TRBV7-9	TRBJ1-2	CASSQGQGLNYGYTF
TRBV7-9	TRBJ1-1	CASSPGQAEAFF
TRBV29-1	TRBJ1-5	CSVAAGGQPQHF
TRBV7-9	TRBJ2-1	CASSLEGGTTYNEQFF